This T cell receptor (beta chain) appears in the sequencing data of a study of glioma-infiltrating T cells. Using RNA template, CDR3s of TCR alpha and beta were amplified with iRepertoire arm-PCR. One-step reverse transcription and amplification started from approximately 100-400 ng of tissue mRNA or PBMC total RNA. MiXCR was run by TCRdb on the multiplex PCR reads, yielding one entry per CDR3 protein. Among 100,000 to 150,000 distinct CDR3 sequences listed, roughly 25% were seen once. Study-level findings and limits: Above-expected tissue-blood divergence occurred in all gliomas, most in low-grade ones. Very few CDR3 sequences were shared between tissue and blood.

This clonotype was counted at least ten times. Its antigen is unknown. Sequencing was done on a sample of glioma tissue, nonneoplastic brain tissue, or PBMCs (not recorded which). This TCR was sampled from a human donor with low-grade glioma or glioblastoma, undergoing nonglioma brain surgery, or in good health (not recorded which).

The CDR3 loop reads CASSQTGVHEQFF. As DNA, the CDR3 is TGTGCCAGCAGCCAGACGGGAGTTCATGAGCAGTTCTTC. The V gene is TRBV4-2, the J gene TRBJ2-1, with D maybe TRBD2 (6 bases). Trimming took off 3 bases at V and 8 bases at J, with 11 bases between the two ends. This CDR3 spans 13 amino acids. The germline V gene encodes CDR1 LGHNA and CDR2 YNFKEQ.